The clone carrying this T cell receptor (beta chain) showed up many times. CDR1 is SGHTA, CDR2 FQGNSA, per germline. Trimming stripped 1 base from V and 2 bases from J, with 19 bases between. This CDR3 comprises 18 residues. The sample belongs to a study of T cell repertoires in cytomegalovirus infection. TCRdb used MiXCR to reprocess the reads, holding one entry per CDR3 protein. The sample includes about 400,000 distinct CDR3 sequences, around 18% of them seen just once. The receptor was derived from a human donor in good health (CMV status not recorded). Some clones in this sample may be carry-over from other donors' samples. The rearrangement links TRBV7-2 to TRBJ2-3; D gene uncertain. Sequencing was performed on PBMCs. The CDR3 DNA follows: TGTGCCAGCAGCTTAGTTTCAGGATACCCAATAATCACAGATACGCAGTATTTT. Amino acid sequence: CASSLVSGYPIITDTQYF.